Reported below is one T cell receptor beta chain. Its antigen is currently not known. No qualities accompany the bases; no much larger clone lies one base away. The data belong to a study of type 1 regulatory T cells (dated by TCRdb to the early 2020s). For context, the study as a whole: An in vitro protocol by which a Tr1-enriched, alloantigen-specific CD4 T cell product named T-allo10 was generated was characterized in the study. T-allo10 was being evaluated clinically in patients with hematological malignancies who were receiving allogeneic hematopoietic stem cell transplantation. Findings and caveats that apply to the study as a whole: Tr1 cells showed a more restricted TCR repertoire than non-Tr1 cells, which the study interpreted as alloantigen-induced clonal expansion.

The data were produced on an Illumina MiSeq. In-frame beta chains were kept once TCRdb had trimmed the public reads at Q25 with fastp and called clones with MiXCR. One record per CDR3 amino acid sequence lists the most common genes and DNA. The sample yields about 42,000 distinct CDR3 sequences; 12% were counted once. The ten biggest clones cover about 8.2% of the sample. Including the terminal cysteine and phenylalanine, the CDR3 comprises 15 residues. Only the CDR3 region is kept as DNA, spanning 45 bases read in frame from base 1. V was cut back by 0 bases and J by 2 bases, leaving a gap of 12 bases between them. The germline V gene (reference sequence) supplies CDR1 SGHKS and CDR2 YYEKEE.

Source material: cultured non-Tr1 T cells, either the whole culture or a sorted T cell fraction (not recorded which). The sample's cell subset or site label, in plain terms: non-Tr1 population from the T-allo10 product. This receptor was taken from a human donor in good health. The rearrangement combines TRBV5-5 with TRBJ2-7, with the D gene possibly TRBD1 or TRBD2, each one fitting 5 bases. The base sequence is TGTGCCAGCAGCTTGGGGGGGACGGAGACCTACGAGCAGTACTTC. This codes for CASSLGGTETYEQYF.